This TCR beta chain was recorded in a study of tumor and adjacent non-tumor tissue in lung cancer. Across the study: The patients, 10 or so men and 4 or 5 women, were about 31 to 76 with stage I to III disease. Samples averaged roughly 4.2 million productive TCRbeta reads each.

Concerning this clonotype: The antigen is not known.

This CDR3 comprises 16 residues. V gave up 7 bases and J gave up 0 bases; unmatched junction bases: 10. Germline V gene sequence: CDR1 SGHDT, CDR2 YYEEEE. Three rounds of nested PCR, following a modified ARM-PCR protocol, produced the TCRbeta library. MiXCR was run by TCRdb on the multiplex PCR reads, yielding one entry per CDR3 protein. The sample lists 100,000 to 120,000 distinct CDR3 sequences; around 82% were seen once. Findings and limits, study-wide: Tumor repertoires had a smaller top 100 clone share than normal lung.

No cell sorting was done before RNA was extracted from the tissue. Newly diagnosed lung cancer patients had thoracic surgery in China, August–late 2014, without prior chemotherapy. This TCR came from a man aged 65 to 85 with non-small cell lung cancer. The V and J genes are TRBV5-6 and TRBJ1-1; 9 bases match TRBD1. The sample was lung tumor tissue. CDR3 region: CASYRHGTGLNTEAFF. The CDR3 coding sequence is TGTGCCAGCTACCGGCACGGGACAGGGTTGAACACTGAAGCTTTCTTT. Complete variable domain (other parts from reference TRBV5-6 and TRBJ1-1): DAGVTQSPTHLIKTRGQQVTLRCSPKSGHDTVSWYQQALGQGPQFIFQYYEEEERQRGNFPDRFSGHQFPNYSSELNVNALLLGDSALYLCASYRHGTGLNTEAFFGQGTRLTVV.